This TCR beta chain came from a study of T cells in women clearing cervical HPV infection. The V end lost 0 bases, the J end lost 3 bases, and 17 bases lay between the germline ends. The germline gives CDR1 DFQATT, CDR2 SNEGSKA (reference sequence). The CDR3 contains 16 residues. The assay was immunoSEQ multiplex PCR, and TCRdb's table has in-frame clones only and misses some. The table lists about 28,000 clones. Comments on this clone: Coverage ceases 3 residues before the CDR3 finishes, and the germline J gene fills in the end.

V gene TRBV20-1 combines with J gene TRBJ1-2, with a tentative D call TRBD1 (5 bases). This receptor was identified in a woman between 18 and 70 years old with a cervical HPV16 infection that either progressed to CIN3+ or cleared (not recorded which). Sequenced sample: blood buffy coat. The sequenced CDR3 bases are TGCAGTGCTAGAGATGGGTTGGGGGGGTTTCACTATGGC. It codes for CSARDGLGGFHYG. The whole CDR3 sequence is CSARDGLGGFHYGYTF.